This is a list of T cell receptor beta chains from one sample in a study of PD-1 blockade in classical Hodgkin lymphoma. The repertoire was sequenced with immunoSEQ multiplex PCR; TCRdb's copy has only in-frame clones and lacks some. The repertoire consists of tens of thousands of clones, with over 75% occurring once and the leading ten covering around 16%. This specimen consisted of peripheral blood mononuclear cells (PBMCs), obtained at baseline. The receptors originated from a human donor with classical Hodgkin lymphoma. Both conserved end residues are part of each CDR3. The D gene is left open where the match is weak. Rows give clone size only sometimes, using once, few, many, or a class for an expanded clone.

len	d_gene	j_gene	abundance	v_gene	CDR3aa	CDR3nt
16	.	TRBJ2-1	.	TRBV19	CASSLAGRPIWDEQFF	TGTGCCAGTAGCTTGGCGGGGCGTCCTATCTGGGATGAGCAGTTCTTC
13	.	TRBJ1-2	.	TRBV27	CASSYGREGDYTF	TGTGCCAGCAGTTATGGAAGGGAGGGAGACTACACCTTC
15	.	TRBJ2-1	once	TRBV19	CASSRAAGVGNEQFF	TGTGCCAGTAGCCGGGCGGCAGGGGTCGGAAATGAGCAGTTCTTC
16	TRBD1	TRBJ2-2	.	TRBV7-9	CASSVTNTGGTGELFF	TGTGCCAGCAGCGTAACAAATACAGGGGGGACCGGGGAGCTGTTTTTT
14	.	TRBJ2-4	.	TRBV23-1	CASSHEEGQNIQYF	TGCGCCAGCAGTCATGAGGAGGGACAAAACATTCAGTACTTC
19	TRBD2	TRBJ2-3	.	TRBV4-1	CASSLGRESGGGSTDTQYF	TGCGCCAGCAGCCTGGGTCGGGAAAGCGGGGGGGGTAGCACAGATACGCAGTATTTT
17	TRBD1	TRBJ2-2	.	TRBV27	CASSFGPGQGVTGELFF	TGTGCCAGCAGTTTCGGTCCGGGACAGGGGGTCACCGGGGAGCTGTTTTTT
17	.	TRBJ1-5	.	TRBV6-1	CASSEARGGLSNQPQHF	TGTGCCAGCAGTGAAGCCCGGGGGGGCCTTAGCAATCAGCCCCAGCATTTT
15	.	TRBJ1-3	.	TRBV7-9	CASSESTVSGNTIYF	TGTGCCAGCAGCGAGTCGACAGTCTCTGGAAACACCATATATTTT
13	.	TRBJ1-3	.	TRBV18	CASSPSLRNTIYF	TGTGCCAGCTCACCGAGTTTGCGAAACACCATATATTTT
13	.	TRBJ2-5	.	TRBV7-6	CASSLVVEETQYF	TGTGCCAGCAGCTTAGTAGTGGAAGAGACCCAGTACTTC
12	.	TRBJ2-2	.	TRBV5-1	CASSATGMELFF	TGCGCCAGCAGCGCCACAGGGATGGAGCTGTTTTTT
15	.	TRBJ1-2	.	TRBV6-1	CASSTNRRLNYGYTF	TGTGCCAGCAGTACCAACCGGAGGCTTAACTATGGCTACACCTTC
14	TRBD1	TRBJ2-7	.	TRBV6-5	CASNLGQGSYEQYF	TGTGCCAGCAACCTAGGACAGGGTTCCTACGAGCAGTACTTC
12	.	TRBJ1-5	.	TRBV18	CASSPNSQPQHF	TGTGCCAGCTCACCGAATAGTCAGCCCCAGCATTTT
13	.	TRBJ1-6	.	TRBV15	CATRTGSASPLHF	TGTGCCACCAGAACAGGGTCGGCTTCACCCCTCCACTTT
15	.	TRBJ1-6	.	TRBV2	CASSEEGQGKSPLHF	TGTGCCAGCAGTGAAGAGGGGCAGGGTAAATCACCCCTCCACTTT
15	.	TRBJ2-2	.	TRBV30	CAWRTGALNTGELFF	TGTGCCTGGAGAACAGGAGCACTAAACACCGGGGAGCTGTTTTTT
18	TRBD2	TRBJ2-1	.	TRBV14	CASSPLLNSGGPYNEQFF	TGTGCCAGCAGTCCCCTCCTTAATAGCGGGGGTCCATACAATGAGCAGTTCTTC
15	.	TRBJ2-5	.	TRBV19	CASSTLGPAVETQYF	TGTGCCAGTAGTACCCTCGGACCGGCAGTGGAGACCCAGTACTTC
14	TRBD1	TRBJ2-2	few	TRBV5-1	CASSPDRESGELFF	TGCGCCAGCAGCCCTGACAGGGAGTCCGGGGAGCTGTTTTTT
10	.	TRBJ2-7	.	TRBV6-1	CASSSPVPNF	TGTGCCAGCAGCTCTCCGGTACCCAATTTC
17	.	TRBJ1-2	.	TRBV4-1	CASSQARGGFNGYGYTF	TGCGCCAGCAGCCAAGCAAGGGGGGGGTTTAACGGCTATGGCTACACCTTC
14	.	TRBJ1-5	.	TRBV7-9	CASSLGGNNQPQHF	TGTGCCAGCAGCTTAGGAGGGAACAATCAGCCCCAGCATTTT
16	TRBD2	TRBJ2-5	medium-sized	TRBV7-3	CASSSGTSGVRETQYF	TGTGCCAGCAGCTCCGGGACTAGCGGGGTTAGGGAGACCCAGTACTTC
16	.	TRBJ2-3	.	TRBV12-5	CASGLVLGSAADTQYF	TGTGCTAGTGGTTTGGTACTGGGGAGCGCAGCAGATACGCAGTATTTT
12	.	TRBJ2-7	once	TRBV30	CAWSVSAYEQYF	TGTGCCTGGAGTGTAAGTGCCTACGAGCAGTACTTC
15	.	TRBJ1-1	.	TRBV7-9	CASSLLGGAGTEAFF	TGTGCCAGCAGCTTACTTGGGGGCGCAGGTACTGAAGCTTTCTTT
14	.	TRBJ2-5	.	TRBV19	CASSIGGGSETQYF	TGTGCCAGTAGTATCGGGGGCGGATCGGAGACCCAGTACTTC
15	TRBD1	TRBJ2-3	.	TRBV5-1	CASLKGTGGADTQYF	TGCGCCAGCCTGAAGGGGACAGGGGGCGCAGATACGCAGTATTTT
17	TRBD1	TRBJ2-4	once	TRBV5-1	CASSLGQGPLAKNIQYF	TGCGCCAGCAGCTTGGGACAGGGGCCGTTAGCCAAAAACATTCAGTACTTC
11	.	TRBJ2-7	once	TRBV27	CASKGGDEQYF	TGTGCCAGCAAGGGGGGCGACGAGCAGTACTTC
13	.	TRBJ1-6	.	TRBV7-3	CASSLRQASPLHF	TGTGCCAGCAGCTTACGGCAAGCTTCACCCCTCCACTTT
13	.	TRBJ2-2	few	TRBV30	CAWSVFSMGELFF	TGTGCCTGGAGTGTATTCAGTATGGGGGAGCTGTTTTTT
15	.	TRBJ1-1	.	TRBV6-5	CASSARRTGGTEAFF	TGTGCCAGCAGTGCCCGTCGGACCGGGGGTACTGAAGCTTTCTTT
14	TRBD1	TRBJ1-1	.	TRBV30	CAWYTGTGNTEAFF	TGTGCCTGGTATACCGGGACAGGGAACACTGAAGCTTTCTTT
11	TRBD1	TRBJ2-7	.	TRBV30	CALGQNYEQYF	TGCGCACTGGGACAGAATTACGAGCAGTACTTC
13	.	TRBJ1-5	.	TRBV11-2	CASSLLEAQPQHF	TGTGCCAGCAGCTTACTTGAGGCCCAGCCCCAGCATTTT
16	.	TRBJ2-5	.	TRBV12-2	CASRLGILRGGVGQYF	TGTGCAAGTCGCTTAGGGATCCTTCGGGGAGGGGTGGGCCAGTACTTC
15	.	TRBJ2-3	.	TRBV27	CASIPAGGVADTQYF	TGTGCCAGCATTCCGGCAGGGGGGGTTGCAGATACGCAGTATTTT
13	.	TRBJ2-7	.	TRBV6-5	CASSYPPRCEQYF	TGTGCCAGCAGTTACCCCCCCAGATGCGAGCAGTACTTC
16	TRBD1	TRBJ2-2	once	TRBV10-2	CASSESGYRGSGELFF	TGCGCCAGCAGTGAGTCGGGGTACAGGGGGTCCGGGGAGCTGTTTTTT
16	TRBD1	TRBJ2-1	once	TRBV7-9	CASSVKGGRSYNEQFF	TGTGCCAGCAGCGTCAAAGGGGGCCGTTCCTACAATGAGCAGTTCTTC
13	.	TRBJ1-1	.	TRBV7-3	CASSLDQNTEAFF	TGTGCCAGCAGCTTAGACCAGAACACTGAAGCTTTCTTT
14	TRBD1	TRBJ1-5	.	TRBV19	CASSHDRGNQPQHF	TGTGCCAGTAGTCATGACAGGGGGAATCAGCCCCAGCATTTT
13	.	TRBJ1-5	once	TRBV27	CASTEGTNQPQHF	TGTGCCAGCACCGAGGGAACTAATCAGCCCCAGCATTTT
14	TRBD1	TRBJ2-3	.	TRBV29-1	CSADRGLNTDTQYF	TGCAGCGCTGACAGGGGGCTAAACACAGATACGCAGTATTTT
15	.	TRBJ2-7	.	TRBV9	CASSVGGESLHEQYF	TGTGCCAGCAGCGTCGGTGGGGAAAGTCTGCACGAGCAGTACTTC
13	.	TRBJ2-1	.	TRBV2	CASEEPPYNEQFF	TGTGCCAGCGAAGAGCCTCCCTACAATGAGCAGTTCTTC
11	.	TRBJ2-1	.	TRBV20-1	CSASFGIGQFF	TGCAGTGCTAGTTTCGGAATAGGGCAGTTCTTC
16	TRBD1	TRBJ2-4	.	TRBV28	CASSPGQLLAKNIQYF	TGTGCCAGCAGCCCGGGACAGCTACTAGCCAAAAACATTCAGTACTTC
13	.	TRBJ2-5	.	TRBV30	CAWSRRAGETQYF	TGTGCCTGGAGTCGAAGGGCTGGAGAGACCCAGTACTTC
16	.	TRBJ1-3	.	TRBV30	CAWSVLGGISGNTIYF	TGTGCCTGGAGTGTTTTGGGGGGGATCTCTGGAAACACCATATATTTT
13	.	TRBJ1-5	.	TRBV29-1	CSVGASWDQPQHF	TGCAGCGTTGGTGCCAGTTGGGATCAGCCCCAGCATTTT
14	.	TRBJ2-7	.	TRBV5-1	CASRETFGVYEQYF	TGCGCCAGTCGGGAAACCTTTGGAGTCTACGAGCAGTACTTC